Sequencing of this T cell receptor beta chain was carried out in a study of T-cell reconstitution after alpha-beta-depleted transplantation in children. This CDR3 is 13 amino acids long. V was shortened by 5 bases and J by 8 bases, with 13 bases between the two germline ends. Germline V gives CDR1 SGHTA, CDR2 FQGNSA. Preparing the TCRbeta library involved the use of unique molecular identifiers. MiXCR was run by TCRdb on the PCR reads, yielding one entry per CDR3 protein. The table lists hundreds of thousands of distinct CDR3 sequences, under 15% of them singletons. A few counts support this clonotype.

J is TRBJ1-3 and V is TRBV7-2, with D possibly being TRBD1 (5 bases). The sample in question was PBMCs, obtained before TCRalphabeta/CD19-depleted stem cell transplant. The sequence was obtained from a girl aged 2 to 9 with congenital amegakaryocytic thrombocytopenia, due to receive a stem cell transplant. The CDR3 spells CASSPAGVYTIYF. For the CDR3, the DNA is TGTGCCAGCAGCCCCGCGGGGGTGTACACCATATATTTT.